This record looks at one T cell receptor (beta chain) sequence and its context. Trimming removed 5 bases at V and 10 bases at J, with 17 bases between. Germline V CDR1 and CDR2: KGHSH, LQKENI. This CDR3 region has 14 residues. These data are taken from a study of blood T cell repertoires in COVID-19. Study-wide context: Researchers got acute and convalescent COVID-19 samples from the United States, Italy and Spain. Sources were T cells, B-cell-depleted T cells, or PBMCs; the material itself was cDNA or gDNA.

The table came from immunoSEQ multiplex PCR; TCRdb's copy has only in-frame clones and leaves some out. The sample records under 450,000 clones, roughly 77% being singletons. The sequencing input was peripheral blood. The origin of this receptor is a human donor with acute or convalescent COVID-19. The donor label of this sample is uncertain. The chain has TRBV18 and TRBJ1-4; D perhaps matches TRBD1 (6 bases). CDR3 sequence reads: CASSLGAGRAKLFF. The CDR3 nucleotides read TGTGCCAGCTCATTGGGGGCTGGGCGGGCAAAACTGTTTTTT. Complete variable domain (other parts from reference TRBV18 and TRBJ1-4): NAGVMQNPRHLVRRRGQEARLRCSPMKGHSHVYWYRQLPEEGLKFMVYLQKENIIDESGMPKERFSAEFPKEGPSILRIQQVVRGDSAAYFCASSLGAGRAKLFFGSGTQLSVL.